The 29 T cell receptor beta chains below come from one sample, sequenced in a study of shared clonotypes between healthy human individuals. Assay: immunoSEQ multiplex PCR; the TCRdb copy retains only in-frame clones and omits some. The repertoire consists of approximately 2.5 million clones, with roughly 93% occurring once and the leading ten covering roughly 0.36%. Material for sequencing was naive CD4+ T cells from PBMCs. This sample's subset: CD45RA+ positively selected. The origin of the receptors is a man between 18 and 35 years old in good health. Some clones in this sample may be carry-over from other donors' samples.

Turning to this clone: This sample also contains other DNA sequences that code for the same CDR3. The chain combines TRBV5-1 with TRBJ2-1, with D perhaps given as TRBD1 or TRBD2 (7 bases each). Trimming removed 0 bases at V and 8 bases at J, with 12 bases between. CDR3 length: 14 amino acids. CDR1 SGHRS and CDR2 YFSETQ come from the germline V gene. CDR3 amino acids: CASSLVAGGDEQFF. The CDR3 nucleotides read TGCGCCAGCAGCTTGGTCGCAGGGGGGGATGAGCAGTTCTTC.

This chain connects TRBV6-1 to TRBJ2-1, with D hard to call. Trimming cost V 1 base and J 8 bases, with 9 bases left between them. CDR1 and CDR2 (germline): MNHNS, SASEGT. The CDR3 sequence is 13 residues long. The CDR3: CASSEVADDEQFF. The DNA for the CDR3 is TGTGCCAGCAGTGAAGTGGCCGACGATGAGCAGTTCTTC.

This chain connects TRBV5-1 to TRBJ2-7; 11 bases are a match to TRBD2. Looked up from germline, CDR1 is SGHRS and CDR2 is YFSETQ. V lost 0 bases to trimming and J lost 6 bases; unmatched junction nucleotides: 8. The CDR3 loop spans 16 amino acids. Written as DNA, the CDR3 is TGCGCCAGCAGCTTGGCGACTAGCGGGAAAGTTGGCGAGCAGTACTTC. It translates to CASSLATSGKVGEQYF.

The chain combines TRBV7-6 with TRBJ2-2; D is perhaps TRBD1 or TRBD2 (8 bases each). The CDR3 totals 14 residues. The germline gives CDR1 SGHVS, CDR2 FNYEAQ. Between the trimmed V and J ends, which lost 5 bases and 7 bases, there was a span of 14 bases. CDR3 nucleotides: TGTGCCAGCAGCCTTAGCGGGACAGGCGGGGAGCTGTTTTTT. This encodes CASSLSGTGGELFF.

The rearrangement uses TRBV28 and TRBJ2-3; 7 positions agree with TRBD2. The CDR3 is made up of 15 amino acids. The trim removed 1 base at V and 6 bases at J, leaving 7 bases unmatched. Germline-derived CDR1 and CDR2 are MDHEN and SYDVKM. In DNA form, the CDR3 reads TGTGCCAGCAGTTTATCCGGCGGGAGAGGGGATACGCAGTATTTT. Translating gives CASSLSGGRGDTQYF.

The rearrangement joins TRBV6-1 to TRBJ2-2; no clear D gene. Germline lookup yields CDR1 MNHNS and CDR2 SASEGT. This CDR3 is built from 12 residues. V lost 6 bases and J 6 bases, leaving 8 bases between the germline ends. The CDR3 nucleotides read TGTGCCAGCAGACCGACGGCCGGGGAGCTGTTTTTT. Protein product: CASRPTAGELFF.

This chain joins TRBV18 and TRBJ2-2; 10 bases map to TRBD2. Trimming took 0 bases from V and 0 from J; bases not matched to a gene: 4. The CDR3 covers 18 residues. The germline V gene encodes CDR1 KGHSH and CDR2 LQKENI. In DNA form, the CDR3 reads TGTGCCAGCTCACCACCGGGACTAGCGTACGCGAACACCGGGGAGCTGTTTTTT. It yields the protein CASSPPGLAYANTGELFF.

The chain's CDR3 is CSVVWGPSGNTIYF. In DNA form, the CDR3 reads TGCAGCGTTGTTTGGGGGCCCTCTGGAAACACCATATATTTT. The V and J genes are TRBV29-1 and TRBJ1-3, with D perhaps matching TRBD1 (6 bases). V lost 4 bases and J 0 bases, leaving 10 bases between the germline ends. Germline V gene data show CDR1 as SQVTM and CDR2 as ANQGSEA. The CDR3 extends over 14 amino acids.

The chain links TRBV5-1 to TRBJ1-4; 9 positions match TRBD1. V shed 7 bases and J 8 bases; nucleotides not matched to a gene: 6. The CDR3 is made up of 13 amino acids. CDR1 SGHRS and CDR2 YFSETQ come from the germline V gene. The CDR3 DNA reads TGCGCCAGCTCGACAGGGGGTCAGGAAAAACTGTTTTTT. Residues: CASSTGGQEKLFF.

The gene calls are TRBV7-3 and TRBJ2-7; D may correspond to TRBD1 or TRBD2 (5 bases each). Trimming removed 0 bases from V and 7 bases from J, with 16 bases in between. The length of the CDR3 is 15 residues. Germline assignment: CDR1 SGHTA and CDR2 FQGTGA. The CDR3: CASSLTGPGDEEQYF. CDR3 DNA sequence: TGTGCCAGCAGCTTAACGGGACCTGGGGATGAGGAGCAGTACTTC.

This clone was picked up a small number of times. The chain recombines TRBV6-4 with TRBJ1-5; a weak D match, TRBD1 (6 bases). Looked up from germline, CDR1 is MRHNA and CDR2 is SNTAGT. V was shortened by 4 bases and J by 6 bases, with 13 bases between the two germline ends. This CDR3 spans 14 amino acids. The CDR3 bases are TGTGCCAGCAGTGGGACTGCAGGGGTTCAGCCCCAGCATTTT. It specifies CASSGTAGVQPQHF.

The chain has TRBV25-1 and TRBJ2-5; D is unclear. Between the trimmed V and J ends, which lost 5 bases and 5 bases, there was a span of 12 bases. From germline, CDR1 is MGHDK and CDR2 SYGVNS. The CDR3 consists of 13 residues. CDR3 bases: TGTGCCAGCAGTCGGCCAGGCCTGGAGACCCAGTACTTC. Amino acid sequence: CASSRPGLETQYF.

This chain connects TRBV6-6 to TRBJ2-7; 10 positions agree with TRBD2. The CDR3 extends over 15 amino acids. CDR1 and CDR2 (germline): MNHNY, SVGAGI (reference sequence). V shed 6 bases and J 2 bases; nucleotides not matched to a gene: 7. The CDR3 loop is CASRSPSGGTYEQYF. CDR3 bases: TGTGCCAGCAGGTCCCCTAGCGGGGGCACCTACGAGCAGTACTTC.

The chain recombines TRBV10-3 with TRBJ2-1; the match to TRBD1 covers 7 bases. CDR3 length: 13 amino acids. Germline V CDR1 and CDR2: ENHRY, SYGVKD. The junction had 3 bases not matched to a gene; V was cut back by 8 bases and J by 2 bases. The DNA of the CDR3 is TGTGCCATCGGGACAGAGACCTACAATGAGCAGTTCTTC. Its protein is CAIGTETYNEQFF.

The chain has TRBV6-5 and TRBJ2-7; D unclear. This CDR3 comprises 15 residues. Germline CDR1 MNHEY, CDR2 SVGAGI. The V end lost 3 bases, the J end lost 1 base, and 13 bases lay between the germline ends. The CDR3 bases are TGTGCCAGCAGTTATATTTTGGGCGCATCCTACGAGCAGTACTTC. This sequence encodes CASSYILGASYEQYF.

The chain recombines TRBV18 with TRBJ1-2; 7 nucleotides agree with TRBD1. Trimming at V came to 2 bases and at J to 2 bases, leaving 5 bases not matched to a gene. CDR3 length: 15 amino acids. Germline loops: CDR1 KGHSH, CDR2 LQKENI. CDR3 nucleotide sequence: TGTGCCAGCTCACCAAGCCCGACAGGGAACTATGGCTACACCTTC. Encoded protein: CASSPSPTGNYGYTF.

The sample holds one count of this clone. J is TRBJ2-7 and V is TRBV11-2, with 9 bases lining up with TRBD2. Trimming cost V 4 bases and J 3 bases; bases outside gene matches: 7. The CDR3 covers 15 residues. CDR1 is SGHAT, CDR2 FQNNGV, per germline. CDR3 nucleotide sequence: TGTGCCAGCAGCTACCGGCGGGAGGGTCTCTACGAGCAGTACTTC. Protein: CASSYRREGLYEQYF.

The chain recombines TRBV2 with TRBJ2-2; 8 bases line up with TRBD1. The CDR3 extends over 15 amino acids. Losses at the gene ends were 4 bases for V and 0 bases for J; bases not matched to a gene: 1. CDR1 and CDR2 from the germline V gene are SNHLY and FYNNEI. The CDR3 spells CASSGQGSNTGELFF. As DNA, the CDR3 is TGTGCCAGCAGTGGACAGGGGTCGAACACCGGGGAGCTGTTTTTT.

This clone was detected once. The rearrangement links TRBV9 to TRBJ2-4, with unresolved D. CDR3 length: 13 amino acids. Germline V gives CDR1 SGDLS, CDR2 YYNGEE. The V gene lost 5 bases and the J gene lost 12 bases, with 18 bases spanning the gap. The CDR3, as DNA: TGTGCCAGCAGTTCCGACGCCGGCGGTCCTCAGTACTTC. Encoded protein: CASSSDAGGPQYF.

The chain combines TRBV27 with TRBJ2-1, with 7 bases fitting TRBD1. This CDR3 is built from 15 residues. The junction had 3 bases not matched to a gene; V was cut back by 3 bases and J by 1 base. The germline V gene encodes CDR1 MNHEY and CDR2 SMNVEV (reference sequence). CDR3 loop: CASSFKGASYNEQFF. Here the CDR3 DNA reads TGTGCCAGCAGTTTTAAGGGGGCTTCCTACAATGAGCAGTTCTTC.

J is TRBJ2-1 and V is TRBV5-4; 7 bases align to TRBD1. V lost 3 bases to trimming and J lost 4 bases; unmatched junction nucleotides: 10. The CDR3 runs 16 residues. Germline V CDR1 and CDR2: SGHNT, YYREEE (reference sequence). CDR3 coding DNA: TGTGCCAGCAGCTGGGGACAGCCTTTATTTTACAATGAGCAGTTCTTC. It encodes CASSWGQPLFYNEQFF. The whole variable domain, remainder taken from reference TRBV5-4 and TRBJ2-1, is ETGVTQSPTHLIKTRGQQVTLRCSSQSGHNTVSWYQQALGQGPQFIFQYYREEENGRGNFPPRFSGLQFPNYSSELNVNALELDDSALYLCASSWGQPLFYNEQFFGPGTRLTVL.

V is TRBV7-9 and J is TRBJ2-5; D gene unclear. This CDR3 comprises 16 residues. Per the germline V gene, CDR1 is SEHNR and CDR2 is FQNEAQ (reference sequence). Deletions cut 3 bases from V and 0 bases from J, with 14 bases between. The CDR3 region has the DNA TGTGCCAGCAGCTTTGGCGGAACCTCGTACCAAGAGACCCAGTACTTC. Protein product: CASSFGGTSYQETQYF.

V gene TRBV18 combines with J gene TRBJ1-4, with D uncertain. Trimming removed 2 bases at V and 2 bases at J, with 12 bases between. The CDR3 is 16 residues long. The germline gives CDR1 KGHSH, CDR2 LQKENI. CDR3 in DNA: TGTGCCAGCTCACCATTACCGGGGTTCACTAATGAAAAACTGTTTTTT. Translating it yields CASSPLPGFTNEKLFF.

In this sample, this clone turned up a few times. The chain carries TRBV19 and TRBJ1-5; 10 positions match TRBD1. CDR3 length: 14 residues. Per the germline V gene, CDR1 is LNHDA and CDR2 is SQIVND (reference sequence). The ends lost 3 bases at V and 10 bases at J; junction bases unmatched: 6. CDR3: CASSIDRDRGPQHF. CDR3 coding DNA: TGTGCCAGTAGTATCGACCGGGACAGGGGTCCCCAGCATTTT.

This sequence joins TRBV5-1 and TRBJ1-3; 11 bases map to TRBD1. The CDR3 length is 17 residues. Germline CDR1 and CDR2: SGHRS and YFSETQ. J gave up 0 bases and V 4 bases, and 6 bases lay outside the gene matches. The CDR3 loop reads CASSRGTGGYSGNTIYF. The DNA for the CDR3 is TGCGCCAGCAGCCGGGGGACAGGGGGTTACTCTGGAAACACCATATATTTT.

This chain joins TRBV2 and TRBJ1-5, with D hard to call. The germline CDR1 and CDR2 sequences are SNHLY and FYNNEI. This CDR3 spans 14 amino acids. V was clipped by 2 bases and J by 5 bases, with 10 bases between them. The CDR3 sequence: CASSELQPYQPQHF. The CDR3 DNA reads TGTGCCAGCAGTGAATTACAGCCTTATCAGCCCCAGCATTTT.

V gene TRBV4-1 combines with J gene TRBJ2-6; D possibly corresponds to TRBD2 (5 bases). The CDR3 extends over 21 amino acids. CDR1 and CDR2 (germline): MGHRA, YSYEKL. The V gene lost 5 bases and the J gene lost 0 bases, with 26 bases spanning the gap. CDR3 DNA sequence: TGCGCCAGCAGCTACTCCCGCGTCCGGGATTCGGTGTTCTCTGGGGCCAACGTCCTGACTTTC. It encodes CASSYSRVRDSVFSGANVLTF.

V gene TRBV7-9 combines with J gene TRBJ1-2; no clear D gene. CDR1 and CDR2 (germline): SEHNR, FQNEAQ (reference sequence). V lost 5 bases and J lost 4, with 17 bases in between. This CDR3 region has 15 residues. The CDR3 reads CASSRNDGKTYGYTF. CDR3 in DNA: TGTGCCAGCAGCCGAAATGATGGAAAGACCTATGGCTACACCTTC.

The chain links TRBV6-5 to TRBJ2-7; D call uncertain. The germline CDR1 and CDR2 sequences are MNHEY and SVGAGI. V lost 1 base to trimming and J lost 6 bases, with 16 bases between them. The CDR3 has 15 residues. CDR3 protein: CASSYFRPVLTEQYF. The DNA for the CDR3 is TGTGCCAGCAGTTACTTTCGTCCGGTCCTAACCGAGCAGTACTTC.